One and the same sample provided the 20 T cell receptor beta chains below, sequenced in a study of T-cell reconstitution after alpha-beta-depleted transplantation in children. A TCRbeta library incorporating unique molecular identifiers was prepared. TCRdb used MiXCR to reprocess the PCR reads, holding one entry per CDR3 protein. The sample includes some 290,000 distinct CDR3 sequences, 23% of them seen just once. The sequenced sample was PBMCs, mostly from graft donor cells, obtained 180 days after TCRalphabeta/CD19-depleted stem cell transplant. These receptors all stem from a male patient aged 10-17 years who had a stem cell transplant for acute lymphoblastic leukemia, so the T cells may come from the graft donor.

In its sample, this clonotype was seen a few times. In nucleotides, the CDR3 is TGTGCCAGCAGTTTAGCCCCCTGGGGCTTGGATGATACGCAGTATTTT. Translating it yields CASSLAPWGLDDTQYF. J is TRBJ2-3 and V is TRBV12-3 or TRBV12-4; a weak D match, TRBD1 (5 bases). CDR3 length equals 16 residues. The V end lost 0 bases, the J end lost 6 bases, and 16 bases lay between the germline ends.

In its sample, this clonotype was seen a few times. V is TRBV7-8 and J is TRBJ2-7, with 9 bases identical to TRBD1. The germline V gene encodes CDR1 SGHVS and CDR2 FQNEAQ. The CDR3 has 16 residues. The V segment lost 5 bases and the J segment 3 bases; nucleotides outside the gene matches: 11. The CDR3 DNA follows: TGTGCCAGCAGCCTAGGACAGGGGAAAATAGGCTACGAGCAGTACTTC. This encodes CASSLGQGKIGYEQYF.

Many counts were recorded for this clonotype. The CDR3 DNA is TGTGCCAGCTATCCCCTCCCGAGCTCCCCCTACGAGCAGTACTTC. Translated, it gives CASYPLPSSPYEQYF. The chain recombines TRBV27 with TRBJ2-7; D gene unclear. V lost 8 bases to trimming and J lost 2 bases, with 19 bases between them. The length of the CDR3 is 15 residues. Germline V gene data show CDR1 as MNHEY and CDR2 as SMNVEV (reference sequence).

This clonotype was recorded a few times. The rearrangement uses TRBV7-9 and TRBJ2-7; no definite D call. Per germline, CDR1 SEHNR and CDR2 FQNEAQ (reference sequence). This CDR3 is built from 12 residues. V dropped 5 bases and J dropped 3 bases, with 8 bases sitting between them. This chain's CDR3 is CASSTAVYEQYF. CDR3 DNA sequence: TGTGCCAGCAGCACCGCGGTCTACGAGCAGTACTTC.

This clonotype was counted a few times. This rearrangement joins TRBV12-5 to TRBJ1-1; D perhaps matches TRBD1 (6 bases). The CDR3 runs to 12 residues. In germline, CDR1 is LGHNT, CDR2 FRNRAP. The V end lost 3 bases, the J end lost 8 bases, and 10 bases lay between the germline ends. The CDR3 spells CASGLGTTEAFF. The CDR3 DNA reads TGTGCTAGTGGTTTAGGGACAACCGAAGCTTTCTTT.

There are many counts of this clonotype. The chain has TRBV20-1 and TRBJ2-3; 8 positions match TRBD2. The ends lost 6 bases at V and 3 bases at J; junction bases unmatched: 8. This CDR3 contains 14 residues. CDR1 and CDR2 (germline): DFQATT, SNEGSKA (reference sequence). The CDR3 reads CSAQSGSETDTQYF. CDR3 in DNA: TGCAGTGCACAGAGCGGGAGTGAAACAGATACGCAGTATTTT.

This clonotype has just a few counts. The chain combines TRBV2 with TRBJ1-2; D may be TRBD1 (5 bases). CDR1 and CDR2 from the germline V gene are SNHLY and FYNNEI. The CDR3 runs 13 residues. V was clipped by 8 bases and J by 2 bases, with 12 bases between them. The CDR3 spells CASVPGRNYGYTF. In DNA form, the CDR3 reads TGTGCCAGCGTCCCGGGACGGAACTATGGCTACACCTTC.

This clonotype was seen repeatedly, ten times or more. This chain connects TRBV12-3 or TRBV12-4 to TRBJ2-7, with TRBD1 as a possible D gene (5 bases). The germline V and J ends were trimmed by 11 bases and 4 bases, with 18 bases remaining between them. This CDR3 contains 13 residues. Here the CDR3 DNA reads TGTGCCGACAGTCAACGGGTCAGTTACGAGCAGTACTTC. Translation: CADSQRVSYEQYF.

This clonotype has only a few counts. The chain employs TRBV5-1 and TRBJ2-6; perhaps TRBD1 as D (6 bases). CDR3 length: 16 residues. Germline V CDR1 and CDR2: SGHRS, YFSETQ. Deletions cut 0 bases from V and 2 bases from J, with 9 bases between. In DNA form, the CDR3 reads TGCGCCAGCAGCTTGGTCAGGGGAACTGGGGCCAACGTCCTGACTTTC. Its translation: CASSLVRGTGANVLTF.

V gene TRBV28 combines with J gene TRBJ2-5; D may match TRBD1 or TRBD2 (6 bases each). V lost 6 bases and J lost 7, with 27 bases in between. This CDR3 contains 17 residues. CDR1 and CDR2 from the germline V gene are MDHEN and SYDVKM. The CDR3 nucleotides read TGTGCCAGCAGGCTGGGGGGCGCATTGGGGATAGGATGGACCCAGTACTTC. Its protein product is CASRLGGALGIGWTQYF.

This clonotype has just one count. The chain joins TRBV19 to TRBJ2-1, with TRBD1 identical over 7 bases. This CDR3 spans 13 amino acids. The germline gives CDR1 LNHDA, CDR2 SQIVND (reference sequence). V lost 9 bases, J lost 5 bases, and 7 bases stayed unmatched. The CDR3 loop is CASGGQVHNEQFF. As DNA, the CDR3 is TGTGCCAGCGGAGGACAGGTCCACAATGAGCAGTTCTTC. The variable domain in full, with the rest retrieved from reference TRBV19 and TRBJ2-1, is DGGITQSPKYLFRKEGQNVTLSCEQNLNHDAMYWYRQDPGQGLRLIYYSQIVNDFQKGDIAEGYSVSREKKESFPLTVTSAQKNPTAFYLCASGGQVHNEQFFGPGTRLTVL.

This clonotype was detected only a few times. The chain combines TRBV7-9 with TRBJ1-6; D uncertain. CDR1 and CDR2 from the germline V gene are SEHNR and FQNEAQ (reference sequence). The CDR3 totals 14 residues. The V end lost 5 bases, the J end lost 7 bases, and 12 bases lay between the germline ends. In DNA, the CDR3 is TGTGCCAGCAGCCCCCGTGGGGTAAATTCACCCCTCCACTTT. This translates into CASSPRGVNSPLHF. The full variable domain, its missing parts supplied by reference TRBV7-9 and TRBJ1-6, is DTGVSQNPRHKITKRGQNVTFRCDPISEHNRLYWYRQTLGQGPEFLTYFQNEAQLEKSRLLSDRFSAERPKGSFSTLEIQRTEQGDSAMYLCASSPRGVNSPLHFGNGTRLTVT.

The chain joins TRBV20-1 to TRBJ2-5; D not resolved. Germline-derived CDR1 and CDR2 are DFQATT and SNEGSKA (reference sequence). CDR3 length equals 12 residues. V lost 1 base and J lost 1, with 4 bases in between. CDR3 residues: CSARGGQETQYF. For the CDR3, the DNA is TGCAGTGCTAGAGGCGGCCAAGAGACCCAGTACTTC.

This clonotype was detected only a few times. V is TRBV27 and J is TRBJ2-7; possible D gene TRBD1, 5 bases. V was clipped by 5 bases and J by 6 bases, with 14 bases between them. Germline V gene data show CDR1 as MNHEY and CDR2 as SMNVEV (reference sequence). This CDR3 contains 13 residues. CDR3 nucleotides: TGTGCCAGCAGTACATGGACATCAGCCGAGCAGTACTTC. Protein product: CASSTWTSAEQYF.

This clonotype was observed a few times. The chain employs TRBV9 and TRBJ2-4; D perhaps matches TRBD2 (5 bases). V was shortened by 7 bases and J by 1 base, with 9 bases between the two germline ends. CDR3 length: 13 amino acids. Germline V gives CDR1 SGDLS, CDR2 YYNGEE. CDR3 loop: CASGSGAKNIQYF. The CDR3 DNA follows: TGTGCCAGCGGGAGTGGCGCCAAAAACATTCAGTACTTC.

The chain has TRBV6-1 and TRBJ2-1; 8 nucleotides match TRBD2. The germline V gene has CDR1 MNHNS and CDR2 SASEGT. This CDR3 contains 14 residues. Trimming at V came to 6 bases and at J to 9 bases, leaving 10 bases not matched to a gene. The CDR3 spells CASSLNSGVGEQFF. In DNA form, the CDR3 reads TGTGCCAGCAGCCTCAATAGCGGGGTCGGTGAGCAGTTCTTC.

The chain employs TRBV6-2 or TRBV6-3 and TRBJ2-3; D unresolved. V lost 2 bases, J lost 0 bases, and 9 bases lay in between. In germline, CDR1 is MNHEY, CDR2 SVGEGT. The CDR3 is 15 residues long. The CDR3 sequence is CASSYESDSTDTQYF. The CDR3 nucleotides are TGTGCCAGCAGTTACGAATCGGACAGCACAGATACGCAGTATTTT.

This chain joins TRBV5-1 and TRBJ1-1; TRBD1 is a possible D gene (5 bases). V gave up 8 bases and J gave up 5 bases, with 13 bases separating them. The germline CDR1 and CDR2 sequences are SGHRS and YFSETQ. The CDR3 covers 12 residues. CDR3 sequence reads: CASRDLGTEAFF. The DNA of the CDR3 is TGCGCCAGTCGGGACCTGGGGACTGAAGCTTTCTTT.

This chain connects TRBV15 to TRBJ1-6, with D unresolved. CDR3 length: 15 residues. V dropped 2 bases and J dropped 2 bases, with 7 bases sitting between them. Germline V gene lookup returns CDR1 LNHNV and CDR2 YYDKDF (reference sequence). The CDR3 sequence: CATSRRLTYNSPLHF. The CDR3 bases are TGTGCCACCAGCAGACGTCTTACCTATAATTCACCCCTCCACTTT.

This chain uses TRBV10-3 with TRBJ2-5; 7 bases align to TRBD1. CDR1 is ENHRY, CDR2 SYGVKD, per germline. V lost 0 bases to trimming and J lost 0 bases; unmatched junction nucleotides: 13. CDR3 length equals 19 residues. CDR3 protein: CAISESETGLNLYQETQYF. The CDR3 DNA is TGTGCCATCAGTGAGTCGGAGACAGGGCTAAATTTGTACCAAGAGACCCAGTACTTC.